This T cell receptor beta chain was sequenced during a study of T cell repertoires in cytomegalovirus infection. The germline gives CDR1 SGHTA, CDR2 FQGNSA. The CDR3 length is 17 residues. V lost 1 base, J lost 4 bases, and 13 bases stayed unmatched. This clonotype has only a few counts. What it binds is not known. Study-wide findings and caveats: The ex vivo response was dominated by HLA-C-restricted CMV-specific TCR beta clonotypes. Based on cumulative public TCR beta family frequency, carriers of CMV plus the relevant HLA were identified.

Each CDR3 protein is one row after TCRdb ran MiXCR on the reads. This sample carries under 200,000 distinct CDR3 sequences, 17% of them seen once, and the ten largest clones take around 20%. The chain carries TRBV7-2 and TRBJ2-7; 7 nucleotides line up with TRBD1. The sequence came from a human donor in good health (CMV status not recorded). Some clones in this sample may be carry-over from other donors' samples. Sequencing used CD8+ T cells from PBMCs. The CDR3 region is CASSLGTGINTGYEQYF. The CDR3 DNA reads TGTGCCAGCAGCTTAGGGACAGGCATAAACACGGGGTACGAGCAGTACTTC.